A selection of T cell receptor beta chains follows, all from one sample in a study of blood T cell dynamics during melanoma immunotherapy. TCRdb's table, derived via immunoSEQ multiplex PCR, lists solely in-frame clones and lacks some. The sample shows about 11,000 clones, over 75% of them seen only once. The source material was blood, sampled from a patient treated with checkpoint blockade. The receptors here all came from a human donor with melanoma. The CDR3 runs from the conserved cysteine through the conserved F or W. D genes are given only for firm matches. Clone size appears in some rows only: once, few, many, or a class for an expanded clone.

TRBJ1-6,TRBV6-5,TRBD1,few,TGTGCCAGCAGTTACTCCCACAGGGGTTACTCACCCCTCCACTTT,CASSYSHRGYSPLHF
TRBJ1-2,TRBV19,TRBD1,NA,TGTGCCAGTAGTACCGTCCCACAGGGGGCTCGTTATGGCTACACCTTC,CASSTVPQGARYGYTF
TRBJ2-7,TRBV30,TRBD2,NA,TGTGCCTGGAGTGCCGGGGGGGGAACCTACGAGCAGTACTTC,CAWSAGGGTYEQYF
TRBJ2-3,TRBV5-1,TRBD1,NA,TGCGCCAGCAGCTTTGCCGGGACAGGTGTCGGAGATACGCAGTATTTT,CASSFAGTGVGDTQYF
TRBJ1-1,TRBV2,TRBD1,NA,TGTGCCAGCAGTGAAAGGACAGGCCAAACTGAAGCTTTCTTT,CASSERTGQTEAFF
TRBJ2-2,TRBV9,NA,NA,TGTGCCAGCAGCCCCGGGGTTCGCGCGAACACCGGGGAGCTGTTTTTT,CASSPGVRANTGELFF
TRBJ1-1,TRBV7-8,NA,NA,TGTGCCAGCAGCTTTGGGGTACCTGGCACTGAAGCTTTCTTT,CASSFGVPGTEAFF
TRBJ2-7,TRBV6-1,NA,NA,TGTGCCAGCAGTGAAGTAGGGTCTTTAGCCTACGAGCAGTACTTC,CASSEVGSLAYEQYF
TRBJ2-3,TRBV7-3,NA,NA,TGTGCCAGCAGCTGGCGGGGCTCTATGGGGGCAGATACGCAGTATTTT,CASSWRGSMGADTQYF
TRBJ2-2,TRBV11-3,TRBD1,NA,TGTGCCAGCAGCTTAGGCTCAGGGGGTACCGGGGAGCTGTTTTTT,CASSLGSGGTGELFF
TRBJ1-2,TRBV19,TRBD1,NA,TGTGCCAGTAGTCACCGGGACAGGGGACCCGGCTATGGCTACACCTTC,CASSHRDRGPGYGYTF
TRBJ2-5,TRBV7-2,TRBD1,NA,TGTGCCAGCAGCTCGCTACAGGGGGAGGTGGAGACCCAGTACTTC,CASSSLQGEVETQYF
TRBJ1-4,TRBV6-5,TRBD1,once,TGTGCCAGCAGTTACGGGACAGGAACTAATGAAAAACTGTTTTTT,CASSYGTGTNEKLFF
TRBJ2-7,TRBV4-1,NA,NA,TGCGCCAGCAGCCAAGATTTCGGGGGCAGGTACGAGCAGTACTTC,CASSQDFGGRYEQYF
TRBJ2-5,TRBV18,NA,once,TGTGCCAGCCCCACCAGTCCGGGCGCAGAGACCCAGTACTTC,CASPTSPGAETQYF
TRBJ2-7,TRBV6-5,NA,once,TGTGCCAGCAGTTCGGGACCCTACGAGCAGTACTTC,CASSSGPYEQYF
TRBJ2-4,TRBV11-2,NA,NA,TGTGCCAGCAGCTTAGATCCAGGGAAGGGAACCAAAAACATTCAGTACTTC,CASSLDPGKGTKNIQYF
TRBJ1-3,TRBV7-2,TRBD1,NA,TGTGCCAGCAGCTCGGCAGGGGGGTCTGGAAACACCATATATTTT,CASSSAGGSGNTIYF
TRBJ2-1,TRBV19,NA,NA,TGTGCCAGTACCACCTCGGCACACAATGAGCAGTTCTTC,CASTTSAHNEQFF
TRBJ2-2,TRBV7-3,NA,NA,TGTGCCAGCAGCTTAAAGACCAACACCGGGGAGCTGTTTTTT,CASSLKTNTGELFF
TRBJ1-1,TRBV7-2,NA,once,TGTGCCAGCAGCTCCGTCGGGGTCGGGGTGACTGAAGCTTTCTTT,CASSSVGVGVTEAFF
TRBJ2-7,TRBV27,NA,NA,TGTGCCAGCAGTTTTGGCAGACTCTACGAGCAGTACTTC,CASSFGRLYEQYF
TRBJ2-7,TRBV7-2,NA,NA,TGTGCCAGCAGCTTAGTAGGGCTGGGCGAGCAGTACTTC,CASSLVGLGEQYF
TRBJ2-3,TRBV19,NA,NA,TGTGCCAGTAGTACAGAAAGGACTGGAAACACAGATACGCAGTATTTT,CASSTERTGNTDTQYF
TRBJ2-5,TRBV10-3,NA,once,TGTGCCACCAAGACAGGTGGGGAGACCCAGTACTTC,CATKTGGETQYF
TRBJ2-1,TRBV10-3,TRBD2,NA,TGTGCCATCAGTGAGTCGACTCGGACTAGCGGGGTCAATGAGCAGTTCTTC,CAISESTRTSGVNEQFF
TRBJ1-5,TRBV6-5,NA,once,TGTGCCAGCAGTTACGCAGGGTTGTGGCAGCCCCAGCATTTT,CASSYAGLWQPQHF
TRBJ2-5,TRBV11-2,TRBD1,once,TGTGCCAGCAGCTTAGAGGTCGGGACAGGGGAGACCCAGTACTTC,CASSLEVGTGETQYF
TRBJ2-3,TRBV29-1,NA,NA,TGCAGCGTTGAAGATCCCTTGAGCACAGATACGCAGTATTTT,CSVEDPLSTDTQYF
TRBJ1-4,TRBV7-2,TRBD1,few,TGTGCCAGCAGCTTAAGGGACAGGGGAAGTGAAAAACTGTTTTTT,CASSLRDRGSEKLFF
TRBJ2-1,TRBV7-8,TRBD2,NA,TGTGCCAGCAGCTTTTACGGGGGGAATGAGCAGTTCTTC,CASSFYGGNEQFF
TRBJ2-7,TRBV5-5,NA,NA,TGTGCCAGCAGGTCAGCCACCAAATACGAGCAGTACTTC,CASRSATKYEQYF
TRBJ2-7,TRBV11-2,NA,few,TGTGCCAGCAGCTTAGGATTTACGGGTTTCGACGAGCAGTACTTC,CASSLGFTGFDEQYF
TRBJ2-4,TRBV5-4,TRBD1,once,TGTGCCAGCAGCGCCCGGGACAGGGACGCCAAAAACATTCAGTACTTC,CASSARDRDAKNIQYF
TRBJ1-4,TRBV18,TRBD1,NA,TGTGCCAGCTCGAGGGACAGTGGGGAAAAACTGTTTTTT,CASSRDSGEKLFF
TRBJ1-5,TRBV7-9,TRBD1,NA,TGTGCCAGCAGCGGGGGGACAGGCAATCAGCCCCAGCATTTT,CASSGGTGNQPQHF
TRBJ2-3,TRBV30,NA,once,TGTGCCTGGAGTTCAGGGGCAGATACGCAGTATTTT,CAWSSGADTQYF
TRBJ1-6,TRBV4-3,NA,few,TGCGCCAGCAGCCAAGACAATTCGGTTAATTCACCCCTCCACTTT,CASSQDNSVNSPLHF
TRBJ1-4,TRBV18,NA,NA,TGTGCCAGCTCACGGGACTGGAATGAAAAACTGTTTTTT,CASSRDWNEKLFF
TRBJ2-3,TRBV6-6,NA,few,TGTGCCAGCAGTTACTCAAAGGGGGATACGCAGTATTTT,CASSYSKGDTQYF
TRBJ2-5,TRBV4-1,TRBD1,NA,TGCGCCAGCAGCCAAGATTCCGGGACAGGGTTAGAGACCCAGTACTTC,CASSQDSGTGLETQYF
TRBJ2-5,TRBV19,TRBD2,NA,TGTGCCAGTAGTGCCGGGACTAGCGGGGGGGGAGAGACCCAGTACTTC,CASSAGTSGGGETQYF
TRBJ2-3,TRBV30,NA,NA,TGTGCTCACGAGCCGCAACCTAGCACAGATACGCAGTATTTT,CAHEPQPSTDTQYF
TRBJ1-6,TRBV11-1,NA,NA,TGTGCCAGCAGCGGACGGGTTAATAATTCACCCCTCCACTTT,CASSGRVNNSPLHF
TRBJ1-4,TRBV18,NA,NA,TGTGCCAGCTCACCGACGACGGGGACGAATGAAAAACTGTTTTTT,CASSPTTGTNEKLFF
TRBJ1-6,TRBV5-1,TRBD1,once,TGCGCCAGCAGACTGACAGGGATTAATTCACCCCTCCACTTT,CASRLTGINSPLHF
TRBJ1-2,TRBV5-4,NA,NA,TGTGCCAGCAGCTCCCGACAGCTCTATGGCTACACCTTC,CASSSRQLYGYTF
TRBJ1-6,TRBV5-4,TRBD1,NA,TGTGCCAGCAGCTTGAACAGGGGCGCAGGTAATTCACCCCTCCACTTT,CASSLNRGAGNSPLHF
TRBJ2-7,TRBV5-4,NA,NA,TGTGCCAGCAGCTTGGTCACATCCTCAAGGTACGAGCAGTACTTC,CASSLVTSSRYEQYF
TRBJ1-4,TRBV10-3,NA,NA,TGTGCCATCAGGAGCGGAGGGGCAACTAATGAAAAACTGTTTTTT,CAIRSGGATNEKLFF
TRBJ2-6,TRBV7-2,NA,NA,TGTGCTACCAGCTTAACGTCCGGGTGGTCCGGGGCCAACGTCCTGACTTTC,CATSLTSGWSGANVLTF
TRBJ1-3,TRBV18,TRBD1,NA,TGTGCCAGCTCACCGGGACAGGGGGCGTATGGAAACACCATATATTTT,CASSPGQGAYGNTIYF
TRBJ1-5,TRBV19,TRBD1,NA,TGTGCCAGTAGTATGCTTGCAGGGGGCTTGAATCAGCCCCAGCATTTT,CASSMLAGGLNQPQHF
TRBJ1-4,TRBV4-1,NA,NA,TGCGCCAGCAGCCAAGACGGTAGTCGGTTACCTAATGAAAAACTGTTTTTT,CASSQDGSRLPNEKLFF
TRBJ2-3,TRBV9,TRBD2,NA,TGTGCCAGCAGCGATGGTTTAAGCGGGGCTAGCACAGATACGCAGTATTTT,CASSDGLSGASTDTQYF
TRBJ2-1,TRBV19,NA,NA,TGTGCCAGTAGTAGGACTGGGGGGGAGCAGTTCTTC,CASSRTGGEQFF
TRBJ2-1,TRBV4-1,TRBD2,once,TGCGCCAGCAGCCAAGCCCATAAGGCGGGGGGGTATGGGGATGAGCAGTTCTTC,CASSQAHKAGGYGDEQFF
TRBJ1-6,TRBV16,TRBD1,few,TGTGCCAGCAGCCGACTTTCAGGGGGCTATAATTCACCCCTCCACTTT,CASSRLSGGYNSPLHF
TRBJ2-7,TRBV5-4,NA,once,TGTGCCAGCAGCTTCGGGGCGAAGTACGAGCAGTACTTC,CASSFGAKYEQYF
TRBJ1-3,TRBV7-6,NA,medium-sized,TGTGCCAGCAGTCAGACCGTCTCTGGAAACACCATATATTTT,CASSQTVSGNTIYF